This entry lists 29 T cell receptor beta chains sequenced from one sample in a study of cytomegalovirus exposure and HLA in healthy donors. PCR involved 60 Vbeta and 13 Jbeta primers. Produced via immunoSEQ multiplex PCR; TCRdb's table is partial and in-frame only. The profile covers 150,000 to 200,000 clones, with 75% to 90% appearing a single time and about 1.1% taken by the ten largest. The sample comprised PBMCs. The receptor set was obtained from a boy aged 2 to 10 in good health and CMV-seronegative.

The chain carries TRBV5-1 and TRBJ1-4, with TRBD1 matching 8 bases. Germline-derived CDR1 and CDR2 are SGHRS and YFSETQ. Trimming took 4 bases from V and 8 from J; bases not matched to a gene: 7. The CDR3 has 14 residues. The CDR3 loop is CASSRTGLSEKLFF. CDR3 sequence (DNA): TGCGCCAGCAGCCGGACAGGGTTGAGCGAAAAACTGTTTTTT.

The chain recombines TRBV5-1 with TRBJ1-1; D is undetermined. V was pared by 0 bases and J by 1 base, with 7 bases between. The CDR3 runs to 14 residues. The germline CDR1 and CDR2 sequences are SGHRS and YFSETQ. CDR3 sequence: CASSLASGNTEAFF. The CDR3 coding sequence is TGCGCCAGCAGCTTGGCGTCCGGGAACACTGAAGCTTTCTTT.

The chain's CDR3 is CASSFQKGAWETQYF. DNA for the CDR3: TGTGCCAGCAGTTTCCAAAAGGGGGCATGGGAGACCCAGTACTTC. The chain combines TRBV28 with TRBJ2-5; 7 bases map to TRBD1. The ends lost 3 bases at V and 5 bases at J; junction bases unmatched: 9. The CDR3 runs 15 residues. Germline V lookup: CDR1 MDHEN, CDR2 SYDVKM. The variable domain in full, completed from reference TRBV28 and TRBJ2-5, reads DVKVTQSSRYLVKRTGEKVFLECVQDMDHENMFWYRQDPGLGLRLIYFSYDVKMKEKGDIPEGYSVSREKKERFSLILESASTNQTSMYLCASSFQKGAWETQYFGPGTRLLVL.

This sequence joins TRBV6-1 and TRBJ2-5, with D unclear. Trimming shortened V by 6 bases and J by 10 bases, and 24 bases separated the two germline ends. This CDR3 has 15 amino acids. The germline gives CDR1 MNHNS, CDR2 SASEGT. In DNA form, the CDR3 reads TGTGCCAGCAGCGAGACGGAGTTCGAGAAGATGATCCAGTACTTC. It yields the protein CASSETEFEKMIQYF.

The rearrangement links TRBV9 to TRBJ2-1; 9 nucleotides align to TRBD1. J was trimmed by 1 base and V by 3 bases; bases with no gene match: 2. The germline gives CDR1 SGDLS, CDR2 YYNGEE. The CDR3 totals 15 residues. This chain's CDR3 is CASSATGGSYNEQFF. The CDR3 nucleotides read TGTGCCAGCAGCGCGACAGGGGGGTCCTACAATGAGCAGTTCTTC.

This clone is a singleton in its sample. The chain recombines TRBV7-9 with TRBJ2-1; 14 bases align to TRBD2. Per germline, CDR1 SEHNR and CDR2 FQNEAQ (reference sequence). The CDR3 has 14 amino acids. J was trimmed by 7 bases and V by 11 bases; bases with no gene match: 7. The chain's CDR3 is CASARTSGRNEQFF. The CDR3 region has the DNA TGTGCCTCTGCTAGGACTAGCGGGAGGAATGAGCAGTTCTTC.

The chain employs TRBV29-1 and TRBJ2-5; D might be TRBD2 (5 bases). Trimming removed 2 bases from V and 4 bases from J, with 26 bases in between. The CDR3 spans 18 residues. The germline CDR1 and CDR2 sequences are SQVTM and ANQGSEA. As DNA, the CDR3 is TGCAGCGTTGAACGGGATCGTGGTACCAAGACCCGCGGAGAGACCCAGTACTTC. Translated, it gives CSVERDRGTKTRGETQYF.

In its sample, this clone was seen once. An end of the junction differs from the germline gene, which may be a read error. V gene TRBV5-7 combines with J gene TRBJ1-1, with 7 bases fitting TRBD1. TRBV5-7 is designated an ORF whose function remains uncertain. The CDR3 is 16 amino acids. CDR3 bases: TGTGCCAGCGGCTTGAACGGGACAGAGGATAACACTGAAGCTTTCTTT. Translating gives CASGLNGTEDNTEAFF.

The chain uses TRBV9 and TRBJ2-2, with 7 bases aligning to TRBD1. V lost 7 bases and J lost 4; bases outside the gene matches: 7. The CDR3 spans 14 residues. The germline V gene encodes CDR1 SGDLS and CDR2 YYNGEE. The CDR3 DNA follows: TGTGCCAGCTGCAAGGGGGCGAGCACCGGGGAGCTGTTTTTT. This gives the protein CASCKGASTGELFF.

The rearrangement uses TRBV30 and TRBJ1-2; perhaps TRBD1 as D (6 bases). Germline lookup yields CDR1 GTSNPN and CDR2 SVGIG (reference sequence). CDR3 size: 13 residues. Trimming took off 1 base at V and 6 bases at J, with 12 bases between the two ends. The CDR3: CAWSGQRGNGYTF. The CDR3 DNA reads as TGTGCCTGGAGTGGTCAAAGGGGGAATGGCTACACCTTC.

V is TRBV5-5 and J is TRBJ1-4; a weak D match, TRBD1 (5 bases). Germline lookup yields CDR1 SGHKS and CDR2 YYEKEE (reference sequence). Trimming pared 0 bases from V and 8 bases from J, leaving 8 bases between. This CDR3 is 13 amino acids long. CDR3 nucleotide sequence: TGTGCCAGCAGCTTGGGTCCAGGGGAAAAACTGTTTTTT. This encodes CASSLGPGEKLFF.

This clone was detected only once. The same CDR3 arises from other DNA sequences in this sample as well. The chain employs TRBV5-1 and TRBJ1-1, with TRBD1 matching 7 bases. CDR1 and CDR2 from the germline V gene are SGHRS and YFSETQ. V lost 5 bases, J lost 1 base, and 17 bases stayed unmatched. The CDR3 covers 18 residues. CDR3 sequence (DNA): TGCGCCAGCAGTTTGTCGAAACCAGGGGGTCCTAGGAACACTGAAGCTTTCTTT. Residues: CASSLSKPGGPRNTEAFF.

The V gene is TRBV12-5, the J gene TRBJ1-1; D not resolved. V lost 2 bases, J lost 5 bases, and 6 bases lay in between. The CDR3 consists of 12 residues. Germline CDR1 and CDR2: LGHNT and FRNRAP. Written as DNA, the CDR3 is TGTGCTAGTGGTTTGCGAGGGACTGAAGCTTTCTTT. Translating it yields CASGLRGTEAFF.

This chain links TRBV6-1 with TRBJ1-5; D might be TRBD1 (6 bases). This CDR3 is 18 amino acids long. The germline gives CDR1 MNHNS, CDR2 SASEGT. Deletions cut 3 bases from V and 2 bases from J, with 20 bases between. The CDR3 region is CASSDPRGGAGGNQPQHF. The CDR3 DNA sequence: TGTGCCAGCAGTGACCCCCGGGGTGGGGCAGGGGGCAATCAGCCCCAGCATTTT.

DNA for the CDR3: TGTGCCAGCATTTTCACAGGGGTCAATGAGCAGTTCTTC. Amino acids: CASIFTGVNEQFF. The rearrangement joins TRBV2 to TRBJ2-1; 7 bases map to TRBD1. Germline V gene lookup returns CDR1 SNHLY and CDR2 FYNNEI. Losses at the gene ends were 7 bases for V and 6 bases for J; bases not matched to a gene: 6. This CDR3 has 13 residues. Full variable domain (missing parts from reference TRBV2 and TRBJ2-1): EPEVTQTPSHQVTQMGQEVILRCVPISNHLYFYWYRQILGQKVEFLVSFYNNEISEKSEIFDDQFSVERPDGSNFTLKIRSTKLEDSAMYFCASIFTGVNEQFFGPGTRLTVL.

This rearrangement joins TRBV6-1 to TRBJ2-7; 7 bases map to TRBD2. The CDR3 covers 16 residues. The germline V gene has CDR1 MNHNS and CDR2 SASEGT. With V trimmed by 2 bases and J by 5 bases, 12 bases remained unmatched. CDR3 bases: TGTGCCAGCAGTGAACTCTCTCTAGCGGCATTTGACGAGCAGTACTTC. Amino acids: CASSELSLAAFDEQYF.

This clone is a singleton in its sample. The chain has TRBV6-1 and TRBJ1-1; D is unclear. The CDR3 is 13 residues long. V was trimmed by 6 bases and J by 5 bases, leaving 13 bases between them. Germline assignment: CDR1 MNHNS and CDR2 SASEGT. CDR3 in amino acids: CASRRSRGTEAFF. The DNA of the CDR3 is TGTGCCAGCAGAAGGAGTAGAGGGACTGAAGCTTTCTTT.

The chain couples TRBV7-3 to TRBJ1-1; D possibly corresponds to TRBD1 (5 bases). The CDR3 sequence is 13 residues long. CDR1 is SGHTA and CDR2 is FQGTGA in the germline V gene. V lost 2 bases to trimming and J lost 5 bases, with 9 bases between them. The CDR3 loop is CASSLWQGTEAFF. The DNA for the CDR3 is TGTGCCAGCAGCTTATGGCAGGGTACTGAAGCTTTCTTT.

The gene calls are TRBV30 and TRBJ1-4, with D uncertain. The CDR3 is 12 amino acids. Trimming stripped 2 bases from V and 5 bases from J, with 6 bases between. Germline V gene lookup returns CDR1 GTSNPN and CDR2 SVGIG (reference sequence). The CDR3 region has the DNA TGTGCCTGGAGTCTCTACAATGAAAAACTGTTTTTT. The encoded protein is CAWSLYNEKLFF.

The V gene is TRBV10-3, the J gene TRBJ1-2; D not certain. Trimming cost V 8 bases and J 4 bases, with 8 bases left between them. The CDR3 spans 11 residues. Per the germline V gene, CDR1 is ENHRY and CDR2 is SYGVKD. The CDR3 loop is CAISGSYGYTF. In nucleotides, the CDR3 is TGTGCCATCTCGGGGTCCTATGGCTACACCTTC.

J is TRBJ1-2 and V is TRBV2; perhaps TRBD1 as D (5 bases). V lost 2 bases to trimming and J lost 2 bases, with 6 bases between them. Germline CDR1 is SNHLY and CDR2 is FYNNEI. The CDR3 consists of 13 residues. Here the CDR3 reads CASSETGNYGYTF. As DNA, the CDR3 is TGTGCCAGCAGTGAAACAGGAAACTATGGCTACACCTTC.

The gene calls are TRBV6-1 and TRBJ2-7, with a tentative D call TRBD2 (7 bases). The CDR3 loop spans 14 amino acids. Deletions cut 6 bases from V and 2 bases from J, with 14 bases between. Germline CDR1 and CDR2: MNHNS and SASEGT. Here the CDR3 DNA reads TGTGCCAGCAGGAGGGGGGCGGGGGCCTACGAGCAGTACTTC. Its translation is CASRRGAGAYEQYF.

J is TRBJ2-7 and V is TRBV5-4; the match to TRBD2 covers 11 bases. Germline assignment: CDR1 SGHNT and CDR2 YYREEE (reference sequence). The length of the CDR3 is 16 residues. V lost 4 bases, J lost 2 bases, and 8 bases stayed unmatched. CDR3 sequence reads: CASSRLLAGVTYEQYF. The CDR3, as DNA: TGTGCCAGCAGCCGCCTACTAGCGGGAGTAACCTACGAGCAGTACTTC.

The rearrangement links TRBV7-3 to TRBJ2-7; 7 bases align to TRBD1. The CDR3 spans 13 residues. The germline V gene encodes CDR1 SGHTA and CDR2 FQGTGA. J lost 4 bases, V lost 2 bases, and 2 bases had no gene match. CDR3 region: CASSLGTEYEQYF. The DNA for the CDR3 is TGTGCCAGCAGCTTAGGGACAGAATACGAGCAGTACTTC.

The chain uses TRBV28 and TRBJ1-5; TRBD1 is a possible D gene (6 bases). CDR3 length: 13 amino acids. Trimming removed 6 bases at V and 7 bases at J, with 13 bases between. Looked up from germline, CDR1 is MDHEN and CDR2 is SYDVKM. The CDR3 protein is CASRLTGTQPQHF. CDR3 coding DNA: TGTGCCAGCAGGTTAACAGGGACCCAGCCCCAGCATTTT.

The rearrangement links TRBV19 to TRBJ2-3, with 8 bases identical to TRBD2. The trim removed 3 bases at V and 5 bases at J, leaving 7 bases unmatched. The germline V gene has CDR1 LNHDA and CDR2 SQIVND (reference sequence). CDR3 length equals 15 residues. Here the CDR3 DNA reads TGTGCCAGTAGTATTGACCGGGGGGGCCAAGATACGCAGTATTTT. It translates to CASSIDRGGQDTQYF.

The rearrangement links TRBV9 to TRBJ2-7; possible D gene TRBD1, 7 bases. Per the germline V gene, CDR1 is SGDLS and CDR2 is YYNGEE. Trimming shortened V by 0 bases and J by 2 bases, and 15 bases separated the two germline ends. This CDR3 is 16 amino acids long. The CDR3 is CASSVGEATGAYEQYF. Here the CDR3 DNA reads TGTGCCAGCAGCGTAGGGGAGGCCACAGGGGCCTACGAGCAGTACTTC.

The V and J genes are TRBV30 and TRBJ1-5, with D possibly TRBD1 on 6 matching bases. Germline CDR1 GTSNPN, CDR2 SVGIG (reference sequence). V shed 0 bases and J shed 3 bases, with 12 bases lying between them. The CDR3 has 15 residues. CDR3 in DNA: TGTGCCTGGAGTGTCACCCAGGGGTCCAATCAGCCCCAGCATTTT. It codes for CAWSVTQGSNQPQHF.

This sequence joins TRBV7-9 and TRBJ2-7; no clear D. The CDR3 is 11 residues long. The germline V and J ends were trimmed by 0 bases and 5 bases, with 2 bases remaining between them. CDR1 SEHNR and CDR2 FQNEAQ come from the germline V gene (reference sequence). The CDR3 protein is CASSLANEQYF. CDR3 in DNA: TGTGCCAGCAGCTTAGCTAACGAGCAGTACTTC.